This T cell receptor (beta chain) came from a study of control samples from healthy donors and cancer patients. The CDR3 spans 21 residues. The V gene lost 0 bases and the J gene lost 4 bases, with 29 bases spanning the gap. Germline CDR1 reads LGHNA; CDR2 reads YNFKEQ. The method was immunoSEQ multiplex PCR; TCRdb's version includes in-frame clones alone and lacks a portion of them. The table shows around 170,000 clones, with 70% to 90% occurring only once. The rearrangement links TRBV4-2 to TRBJ2-3, with D possibly being TRBD2 (6 bases). Sequenced: blood. The clonotype was recovered from a woman under 40 in good health. The DNA for the CDR3 is TGTGCCAGCAGCCAAGATGCGATGTTGGTGGTTAGCCGGGAGCCCCCAGATACGCAGTATTTT. Its translation: CASSQDAMLVVSREPPDTQYF.